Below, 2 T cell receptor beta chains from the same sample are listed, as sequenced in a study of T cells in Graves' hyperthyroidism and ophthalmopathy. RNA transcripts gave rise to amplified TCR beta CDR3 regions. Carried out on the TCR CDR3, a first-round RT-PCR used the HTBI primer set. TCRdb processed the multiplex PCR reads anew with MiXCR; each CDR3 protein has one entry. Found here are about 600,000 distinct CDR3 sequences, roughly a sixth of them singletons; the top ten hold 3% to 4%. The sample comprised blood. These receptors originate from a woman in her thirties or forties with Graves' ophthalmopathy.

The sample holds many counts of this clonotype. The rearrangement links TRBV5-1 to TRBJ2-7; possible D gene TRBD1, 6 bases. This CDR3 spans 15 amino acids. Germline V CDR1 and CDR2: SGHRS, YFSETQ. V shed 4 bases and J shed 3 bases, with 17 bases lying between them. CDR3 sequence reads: CASSLGHRDLYEQYF. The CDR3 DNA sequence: TGCGCCAGCAGCCTGGGGCACAGGGATCTCTACGAGCAGTACTTC.

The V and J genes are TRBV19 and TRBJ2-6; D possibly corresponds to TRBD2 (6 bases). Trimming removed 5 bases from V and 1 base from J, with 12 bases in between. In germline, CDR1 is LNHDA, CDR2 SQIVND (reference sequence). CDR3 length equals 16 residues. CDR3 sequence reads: CASSSEEGSGANVLTF. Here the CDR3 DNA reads TGTGCCAGTAGTTCCGAGGAGGGGTCTGGGGCCAACGTCCTGACTTTC.